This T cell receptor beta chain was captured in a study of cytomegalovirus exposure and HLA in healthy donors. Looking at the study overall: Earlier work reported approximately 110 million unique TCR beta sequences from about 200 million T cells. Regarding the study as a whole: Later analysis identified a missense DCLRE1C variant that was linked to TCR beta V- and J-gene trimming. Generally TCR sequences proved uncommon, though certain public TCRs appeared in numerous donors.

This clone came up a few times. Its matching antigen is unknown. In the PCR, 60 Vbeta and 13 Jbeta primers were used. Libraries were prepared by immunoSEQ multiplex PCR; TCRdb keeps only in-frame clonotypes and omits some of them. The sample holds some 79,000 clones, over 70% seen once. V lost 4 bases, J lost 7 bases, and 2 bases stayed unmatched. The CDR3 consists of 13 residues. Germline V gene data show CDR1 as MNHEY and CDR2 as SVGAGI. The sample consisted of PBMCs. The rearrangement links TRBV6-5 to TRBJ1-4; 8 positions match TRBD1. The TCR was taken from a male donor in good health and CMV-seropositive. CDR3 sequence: CASSSGGGEKLFF. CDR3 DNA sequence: TGTGCCAGCAGTTCAGGGGGCGGTGAAAAACTGTTTTTT.